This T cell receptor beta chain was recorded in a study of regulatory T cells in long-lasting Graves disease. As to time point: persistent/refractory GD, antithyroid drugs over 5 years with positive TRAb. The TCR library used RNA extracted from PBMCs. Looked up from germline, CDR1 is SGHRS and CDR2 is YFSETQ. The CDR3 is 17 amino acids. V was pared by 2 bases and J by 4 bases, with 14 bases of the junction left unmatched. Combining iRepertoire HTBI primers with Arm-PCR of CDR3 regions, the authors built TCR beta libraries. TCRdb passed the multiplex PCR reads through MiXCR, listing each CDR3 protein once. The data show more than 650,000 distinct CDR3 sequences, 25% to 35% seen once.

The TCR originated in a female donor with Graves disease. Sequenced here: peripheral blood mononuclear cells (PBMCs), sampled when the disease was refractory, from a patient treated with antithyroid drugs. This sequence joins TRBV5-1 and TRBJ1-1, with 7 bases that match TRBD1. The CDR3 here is CASSFGIGRGLGTEAFF. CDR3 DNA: TGCGCCAGCAGCTTCGGGATCGGGAGGGGGCTTGGCACTGAAGCTTTCTTT.